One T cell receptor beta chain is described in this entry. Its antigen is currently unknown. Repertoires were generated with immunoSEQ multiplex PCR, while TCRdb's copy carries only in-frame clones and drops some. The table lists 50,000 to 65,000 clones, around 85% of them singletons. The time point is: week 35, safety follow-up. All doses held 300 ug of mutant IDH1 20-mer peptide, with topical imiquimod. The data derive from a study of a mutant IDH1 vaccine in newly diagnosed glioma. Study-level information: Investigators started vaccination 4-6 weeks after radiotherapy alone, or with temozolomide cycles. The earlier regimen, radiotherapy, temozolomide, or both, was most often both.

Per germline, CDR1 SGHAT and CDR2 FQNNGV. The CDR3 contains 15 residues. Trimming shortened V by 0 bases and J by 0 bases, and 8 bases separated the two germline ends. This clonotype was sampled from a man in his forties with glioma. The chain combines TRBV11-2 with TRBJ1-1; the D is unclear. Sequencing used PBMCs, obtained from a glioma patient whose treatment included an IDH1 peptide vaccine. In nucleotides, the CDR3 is TGTGCCAGCAGCTTAGATGCGGTAATGAACACTGAAGCTTTCTTT. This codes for CASSLDAVMNTEAFF.